This entry describes one T cell receptor beta chain. No antigen is known for it. V was cut by 3 bases and J by 3 bases, with 3 bases left in between. The germline gives CDR1 LGHDT, CDR2 YNNKEL (reference sequence). The CDR3 totals 12 residues. Libraries were prepared by immunoSEQ multiplex PCR; TCRdb keeps only in-frame clonotypes and omits some of them. The sample holds approximately 130,000 clones, around 90% seen once. This record comes from a study of T cell responses to AZD1222 COVID-19 vaccine. Study outcomes and limitations: Baseline seropositivity occurred in only six AZD1222 recipients. None of the repertoires were sampled until the peak T cell response had passed. Reportedly, close to half of spike-specific TCRs are directed against unmutated variant regions.

This sample comprised peripheral blood, obtained 28 days after the second AZD1222 dose. The receptor was derived from an adult who received the AZD1222 COVID-19 vaccine. The chain joins TRBV3-1 (or the pseudogene TRBV3-2) to TRBJ1-5, with unresolved D. CDR3 sequence: CASSQFNQPQHF. The CDR3 bases are TGTGCCAGCAGCCAGTTCAATCAGCCCCAGCATTTT.